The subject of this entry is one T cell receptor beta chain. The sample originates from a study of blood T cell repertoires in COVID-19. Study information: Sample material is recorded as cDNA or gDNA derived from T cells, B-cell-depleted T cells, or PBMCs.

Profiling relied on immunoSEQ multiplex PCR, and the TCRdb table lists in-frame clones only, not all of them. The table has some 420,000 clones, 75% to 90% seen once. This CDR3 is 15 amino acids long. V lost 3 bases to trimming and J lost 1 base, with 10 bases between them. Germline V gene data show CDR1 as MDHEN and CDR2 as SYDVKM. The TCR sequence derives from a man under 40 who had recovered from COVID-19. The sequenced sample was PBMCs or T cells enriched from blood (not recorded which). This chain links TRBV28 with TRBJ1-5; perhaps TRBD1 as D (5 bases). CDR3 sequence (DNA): TGTGCCAGCAGTTTCCTGGACAAGAGCAATCAGCCCCAGCATTTT. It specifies CASSFLDKSNQPQHF.